The T cell receptor beta chain under discussion was sequenced for a study of cytomegalovirus exposure and HLA in healthy donors. PCR amplification relied on 60 Vbeta primers (plus 13 Jbeta primers). Assay: immunoSEQ multiplex PCR; the TCRdb copy retains only in-frame clones and omits some. The sample has roughly 280,000 clones, more than 55% seen once. The CDR3 totals 14 residues. V was clipped by 4 bases and J by 4 bases, with 11 bases between them. CDR1 SGHNT and CDR2 YYREEE come from the germline V gene (reference sequence). The sequencing input was PBMCs. This clonotype originated in a female donor in good health and CMV-seronegative. The chain carries TRBV5-4 and TRBJ2-2; a weak D match, TRBD1 (6 bases). CDR3 bases: TGTGCCAGCAGCGTGGACAGCCCCACCGGGGAGCTGTTTTTT. Amino acids: CASSVDSPTGELFF.